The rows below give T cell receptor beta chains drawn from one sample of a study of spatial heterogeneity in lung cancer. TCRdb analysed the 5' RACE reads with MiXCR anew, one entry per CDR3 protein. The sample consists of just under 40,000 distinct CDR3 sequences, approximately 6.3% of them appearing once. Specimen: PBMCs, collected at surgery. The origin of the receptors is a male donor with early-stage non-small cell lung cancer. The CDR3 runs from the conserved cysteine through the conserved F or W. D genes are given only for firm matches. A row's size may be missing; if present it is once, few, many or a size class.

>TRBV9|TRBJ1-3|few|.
TGTGCCAGCAGCGTAGTAGGTACCTCTGGAAACACCATATATTTT
CASSVVGTSGNTIYF
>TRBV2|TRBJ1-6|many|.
TGTGCCAGCAGGCTGACAGGATTGGATTCACCCCTCCACTTT
CASRLTGLDSPLHF
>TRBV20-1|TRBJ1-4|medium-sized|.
TGCAGTGCTAAGGACCTGGGGGAAAAACTGTTTTTT
CSAKDLGEKLFF
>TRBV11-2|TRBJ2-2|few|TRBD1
TGTGCCAGCAGCAAAGGGACAGCGAACACCGGGGAGCTGTTTTTT
CASSKGTANTGELFF
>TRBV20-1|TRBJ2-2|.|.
TGCAGTGCCCTCCCAGGGTACCCCGCCGGGGAGCTGTTTTTT
CSALPGYPAGELFF
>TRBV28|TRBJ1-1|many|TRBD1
TGTGCCAGCAGTTCAACAGGGGAAGGCACTGAAGCTTTCTTT
CASSSTGEGTEAFF
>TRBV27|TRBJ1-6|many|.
TGTGCCAGCAGTGACATCAGGGATTCACCCCTCCACTTT
CASSDIRDSPLHF
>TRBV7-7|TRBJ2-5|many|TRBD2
TGTGCTAGCAGCGGGAGCTCAGAGACCCAGTACTTC
CASSGSSETQYF
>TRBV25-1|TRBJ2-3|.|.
TGTGCCAGCAGGGGGGGGGGCTTAACAGATACGCAGTATTTT
CASRGGGLTDTQYF
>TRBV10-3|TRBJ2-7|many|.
TGTGCCATCAGGGCTAGCGCCTCCTACGAGCAGTACTTC
CAIRASASYEQYF
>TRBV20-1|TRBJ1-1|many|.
TGCAGTGCTCACACCCCCTGGTTGGGTGATGAAGCTTTCTTT
CSAHTPWLGDEAFF
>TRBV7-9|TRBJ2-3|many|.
TGTGCCAGCAGCCACGGGAACAGCCGCACAGATACGCAGTATTTT
CASSHGNSRTDTQYF
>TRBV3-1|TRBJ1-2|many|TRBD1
TGTGCCAGCCGGCCGGGACAGGGTATCCTTAGCGGCTACACCTTC
CASRPGQGILSGYTF
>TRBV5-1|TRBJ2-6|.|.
TGCGCCAGCAGCTCATATCTCGGACAGAGTACTTACTCTGGGGCCAACGTCCTGACTTTC
CASSSYLGQSTYSGANVLTF
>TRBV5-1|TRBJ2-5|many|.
TGCGCCAGCAGCTTGGTCCCCGGGGCCCAAGAGACCCAGTACTTC
CASSLVPGAQETQYF
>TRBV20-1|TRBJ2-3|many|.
TGCAGTGCTGGGAATGAGGCAGATACGCAGTATTTT
CSAGNEADTQYF
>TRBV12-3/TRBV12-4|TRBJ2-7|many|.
TGTGCCAGCAGCCCTAACGGGGACGCACTCTACGAGCAGTACTTC
CASSPNGDALYEQYF
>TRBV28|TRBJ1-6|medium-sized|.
TGTGCCAGCAGTTTCCAGGGGCCCTATAATTCACCCCTCCACTTT
CASSFQGPYNSPLHF
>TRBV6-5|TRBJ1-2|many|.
TGTGCCAGCAGTTTCCGGACAGTCGGCGCTAACTATGGCTACACCTTC
CASSFRTVGANYGYTF
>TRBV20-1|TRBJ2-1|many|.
TGCAGTGCTAGGCCCGTAGGAGGACAAACATACAATGAGCAGTTCTTC
CSARPVGGQTYNEQFF
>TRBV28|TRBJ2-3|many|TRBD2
TGTGCCAGCAGTTTACGCGGGGGGGTCCCAGATACGCAGTATTTT
CASSLRGGVPDTQYF
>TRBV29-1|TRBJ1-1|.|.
TGCAGCGTTGAAGTGGAGGGGGTCGCCACTGAAGCTTTCTTT
CSVEVEGVATEAFF
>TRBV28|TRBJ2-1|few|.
TGTGCCAGTATTAGCGGACCCGCTTACAATGAGCAGTTCTTC
CASISGPAYNEQFF
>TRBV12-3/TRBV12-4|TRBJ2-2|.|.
TGTGCCAGCAGAATAGAAGGCACCGGGGAGCTGTTTTTT
CASRIEGTGELFF
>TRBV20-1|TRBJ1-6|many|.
TGCAGTGCCCCCCCTGAGGGCAGCTCCTATAATTCACCCCTCCACTTT
CSAPPEGSSYNSPLHF
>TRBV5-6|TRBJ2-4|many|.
TGTGCCAGCAGCTTCGTCAGCCAAAACATTCAGTACTTC
CASSFVSQNIQYF
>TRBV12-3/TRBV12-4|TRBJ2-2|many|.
TGTGCCAGCAGTTTGGAGGGTCACACCGGGGAGCTGTTTTTT
CASSLEGHTGELFF
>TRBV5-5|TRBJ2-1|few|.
TGTGCCAGCAGCCCGGGACTGCCGAGCTCCTACAATGAGCAGTTCTTC
CASSPGLPSSYNEQFF
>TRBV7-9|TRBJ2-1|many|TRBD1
TGTGCCAGCAGCTCAGTCCAGGGGGATGACAATGAGCAGTTCTTC
CASSSVQGDDNEQFF
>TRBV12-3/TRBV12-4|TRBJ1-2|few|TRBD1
TGTGCCAGCATCCTCGACAGGGGGGATGGCTACACCTTC
CASILDRGDGYTF
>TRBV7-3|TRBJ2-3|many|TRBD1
TGTGCCAGCAGCTTAGGGACAGGGACGAAGACAGATACGCAGTATTTT
CASSLGTGTKTDTQYF
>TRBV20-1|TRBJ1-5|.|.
TGCAGTGCTAGAGACAGGAAAGGCAGTCAGCCCCAGCATTTT
CSARDRKGSQPQHF
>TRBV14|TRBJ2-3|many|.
TGTGCCAGCAGCCGACGACAGTTAAGCACAGATACGCAGTATTTT
CASSRRQLSTDTQYF
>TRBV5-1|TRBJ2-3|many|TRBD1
TGCGCCAGCAGCTTGGCCGACAGGGGGCAAACAGATACGCAGTATTTT
CASSLADRGQTDTQYF
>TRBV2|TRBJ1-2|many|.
TGTGCCAGCAGCCTAGGGCAAGTGGGACGGGGATATGGCTACACCTTC
CASSLGQVGRGYGYTF
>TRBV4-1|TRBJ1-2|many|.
TGCGCCAGCAGCCAAGACGTCGGGGGGGGCTATGGCTACACCTTC
CASSQDVGGGYGYTF
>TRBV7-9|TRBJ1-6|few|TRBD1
TGTGCCAGCAGCTTAGCGGCAGGGGGCAATAATTCACCCCTCCACTTT
CASSLAAGGNNSPLHF
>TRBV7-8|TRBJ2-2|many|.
TGTGCCAGCAGCGCCGGGGAGCGCACCGGGGAGCTGTTTTTT
CASSAGERTGELFF
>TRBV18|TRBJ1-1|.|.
TGTGCCAGCTCACCGGCTTTAAACACTGAAGCTTTCTTT
CASSPALNTEAFF
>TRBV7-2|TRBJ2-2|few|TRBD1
TGTGCCAGCAGCTTAGTGGGGACAGGGAGGCGGGCCGGGGAGCTGTTTTTT
CASSLVGTGRRAGELFF
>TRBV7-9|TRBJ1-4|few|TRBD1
TGTGCCAGCAGTTTTTCTCCGGGACAGTTTAATGAAAAACTGTTTTTT
CASSFSPGQFNEKLFF
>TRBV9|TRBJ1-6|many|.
TGTGCCAGCAGCCCTTCGGGGGTCAGCTCCTATAATTCACCCCTCCACTTT
CASSPSGVSSYNSPLHF
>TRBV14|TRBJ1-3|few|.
TGTGCCAGCAGCCAAGGTTGGCAGTCCGGAAACACCATATATTTT
CASSQGWQSGNTIYF
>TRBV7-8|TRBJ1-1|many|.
TGTGCCAGCAGCCTCGCGGAAAGGAGAGCTTTCTTT
CASSLAERRAFF
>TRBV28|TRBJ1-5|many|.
TGTGCCAGCAGACCAGGGTTGGGCAATCAGCCCCAGCATTTT
CASRPGLGNQPQHF
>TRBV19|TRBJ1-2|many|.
TGTGCCAGTAGGCAGGGGACTAACTATGGCTACACCTTC
CASRQGTNYGYTF
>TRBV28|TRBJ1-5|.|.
TGTGCCAGCAGTCAAACAGGGCCCAGGGGGCCCCAGCATTTT
CASSQTGPRGPQHF
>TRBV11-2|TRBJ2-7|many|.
TGTGCCAGCAGCTCCGAACAGGGAAGTGAGCAGTACTTC
CASSSEQGSEQYF
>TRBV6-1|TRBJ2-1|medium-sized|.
TGTGCCAGCAGTGAAGGGGTAGGGCTCTCCTACAATGAGCAGTTCTTC
CASSEGVGLSYNEQFF
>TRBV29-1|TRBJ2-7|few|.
TGCAGCGTTGGACAGGTCTACGAGCAGTACTTC
CSVGQVYEQYF
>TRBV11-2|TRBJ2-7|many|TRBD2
TGTGCCAGCAGATCCGGGACTAGCCGCGAGCAGTACTTC
CASRSGTSREQYF
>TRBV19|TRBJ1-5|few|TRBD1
TGTGCCAGTAGAAGACAGGGGGCCGGCAATCAGCCCCAGCATTTT
CASRRQGAGNQPQHF
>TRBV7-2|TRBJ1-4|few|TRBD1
TGTGCCAGCACCTATCGACAGGGGGCCTTACTGTTTTTT
CASTYRQGALLFF
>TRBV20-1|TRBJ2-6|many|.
TGCAGTGCTAGAGCTTTTACGGGGGGGGCCAACGTCCTGACTTTC
CSARAFTGGANVLTF
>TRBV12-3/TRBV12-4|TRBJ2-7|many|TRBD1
TGTGCCAGCAGCCGCGGACAGGGCATCTCCTACGAGCAGTACTTC
CASSRGQGISYEQYF